Following are 21 T cell receptor beta chains from one sample sequenced in a study of CD8+CD57+ T cells in acquired aplastic anemia. Patients sequenced had flow cytometry evidence of CD8+CD57+ cell expansion. The TCR beta profiling, which covered VDJ combination and CDR3 sequence, was carried out using genomic DNA as the template. From the reads, TCRdb called clonotypes with MiXCR, one entry per CDR3 protein. The sample records about half a million distinct CDR3 sequences, approximately 32% being singletons. The sequenced material came from sorted CD4+, CD8+, or CD8+CD57+ T cells (not recorded which) from PBMCs. The source of these receptors is a human donor with aplastic anemia.

The rearrangement links TRBV28 to TRBJ2-7, with 8 positions matching TRBD2. This CDR3 contains 15 residues. Trimming took 6 bases from V and 5 from J; bases not matched to a gene: 12. Germline loops: CDR1 MDHEN, CDR2 SYDVKM. The CDR3 DNA sequence: TGTGCCAGCAGAACACTAGCGGCAGGTCGGGACGAGCAGTACTTC. Residues: CASRTLAAGRDEQYF.

This clonotype was detected only once. The chain joins TRBV14 to TRBJ1-1; D is uncertain. V lost 5 bases and J lost 9, with 10 bases in between. The V gene's germline CDR1 is SGHDN and CDR2 FVKESK. This CDR3 comprises 11 residues. The CDR3 DNA is TGTGCCAGCAGCGAGGACGGCAAAGCTTTCTTT. This gives the protein CASSEDGKAFF.

The chain links TRBV15 to TRBJ2-7, with a weak D call TRBD1 (5 bases). Germline V CDR1 and CDR2: LNHNV, YYDKDF (reference sequence). The CDR3 runs to 15 residues. V dropped 1 base and J dropped 5 bases, with 15 bases sitting between them. This chain's CDR3 is CATSRGSGPGNEQYF. Written as DNA, the CDR3 is TGTGCCACCAGCAGAGGGTCAGGGCCTGGAAACGAGCAGTACTTC. The whole variable domain, filled in from reference TRBV15 and TRBJ2-7, reads DAMVIQNPRYQVTQFGKPVTLSCSQTLNHNVMYWYQQKSSQAPKLLFHYYDKDFNNEADTPDNFQSRRPNTSFCFLDIRSPGLGDTAMYLCATSRGSGPGNEQYFGPGTRLTVT.

About this clonotype: This sequence may be a read error, since a much larger clone differs from it by one base. This sequence joins TRBV6-1 and TRBJ2-7; D perhaps matches TRBD1 (6 bases). CDR1 is MNHNS, CDR2 SASEGT, per germline. This CDR3 comprises 14 residues. CDR3 protein: CASSQVVGAGKQCF. CDR3 nucleotide sequence: TGCGCCAGCAGCCAAGTGGTGGGGGCCGGTAAGCAGTGCTTC.

Note on this clonotype: A single base separates this from a much larger clone, so it may be a read error. The final CDR3 position lacks the conserved phenylalanine or tryptophan, pointing to a likely read error. This chain connects TRBV25-1 to TRBJ1-2; TRBD1 is a possible D gene (5 bases). Germline V CDR1 and CDR2: MGHDK, SYGVNS. The ends were cut back, 6 bases at V and 6 bases at J, with 20 bases in the middle. CDR3 length: 15 amino acids. CDR3 region: CASSPDGRGLNGYTL. CDR3 nucleotide sequence: TGTGCCAGCAGCCCAGATGGGCGGGGGTTAAATGGCTACACCCTC.

This chain links TRBV7-3 with TRBJ2-5; 8 bases align to TRBD1. The CDR3 contains 15 residues. Germline CDR1 reads SGHTA; CDR2 reads FQGTGA. V was clipped by 2 bases and J by 7 bases; unmatched bases: 9. CDR3: CASSLQPGQVGTQYF. The CDR3 region has the DNA TGTGCCAGCAGCTTACAACCGGGACAGGTGGGGACCCAGTACTTC.

This clonotype was counted ten times or more. V and J are TRBV7-3 and TRBJ1-6, with a weak D call TRBD1 (6 bases). V lost 4 bases to trimming and J lost 4 bases, with 14 bases between them. This CDR3 is built from 16 residues. Germline CDR1 reads SGHTA; CDR2 reads FQGTGA. The CDR3 here is CASSSGAGHYNSPLHF. As DNA, the CDR3 is TGTGCCAGCAGCTCAGGTGCGGGACATTATAATTCACCCCTCCACTTT.

The chain employs TRBV11-1 and TRBJ1-2; D gene uncertain. With 3 bases removed from V and 1 base from J, the gap between germline ends came to 15 bases. This CDR3 contains 16 residues. Per germline, CDR1 SGHAT and CDR2 FQDESV (reference sequence). CDR3 coding DNA: TGTGCCAGCAGCTTGAGTCTGGACGGTGATAACTATGGCTACACCTTC. Translating it yields CASSLSLDGDNYGYTF.

In its sample, this clonotype was seen a few times. The chain couples TRBV25-1 to TRBJ2-1, with 7 bases identical to TRBD1. After removal of 6 bases from V and 10 bases from J, the junction contained 15 bases not matched to a gene. CDR3 size: 15 residues. Per germline, CDR1 MGHDK and CDR2 SYGVNS. The CDR3, as DNA: TGTGCCAGCAGCGGCCGACAGGGTGTTGGAAACGAGCAGTTCTTC. Residues: CASSGRQGVGNEQFF.

This chain joins TRBV24-1 and TRBJ2-7, with 8 bases aligning to TRBD1. Trimming took 5 bases from V and 5 from J; bases not matched to a gene: 7. The CDR3 has 14 amino acids. Per the germline V gene, CDR1 is KGHDR and CDR2 is SFDVKD. The CDR3: CATSGAGGADEQYF. DNA for the CDR3: TGTGCCACCAGTGGGGCAGGGGGCGCGGACGAGCAGTACTTC.

The chain links TRBV6-2 or TRBV6-3 to TRBJ1-5; 7 bases agree with TRBD1. Per the germline V gene, CDR1 is MNHEY and CDR2 is SVGEGT. J was trimmed by 0 bases and V by 4 bases; bases with no gene match: 3. The CDR3 runs 15 residues. As DNA, the CDR3 is TGTGCCAGCAGTTCCGGACAGGTTAGCAATCAGCCCCAGCATTTT. This codes for CASSSGQVSNQPQHF.

A few counts support this clonotype. The CDR3 nucleotides read TGCGCCAGCAGATCGGTCTTGGGGGCCAACGTCCTGACTTTC. It codes for CASRSVLGANVLTF. J is TRBJ2-6 and V is TRBV5-1; no clear D. The CDR3 runs to 14 residues. The germline CDR1 and CDR2 sequences are SGHRS and YFSETQ. Trimming cost V 5 bases and J 4 bases, with 10 bases left between them.

Notes on this clonotype: The junction departs from the called germline gene at one end, perhaps through a read error. The chain has TRBV19 and TRBJ1-5; D is uncertain. The CDR3 spans 14 residues. The V gene's germline CDR1 is LNHDA and CDR2 SQIVND (reference sequence). CDR3 sequence reads: CASSPMHSNRPQHF. The CDR3 nucleotides are TGTGCCAGTAGCCCCATGCATAGCAATCGGCCCCAGCATTTT.

The chain couples TRBV5-1 to TRBJ2-3; unclear D gene. The V and J ends lost 4 bases and 6 bases respectively, with 9 bases between them. CDR1 is SGHRS, CDR2 YFSETQ, per germline. The CDR3 extends over 12 amino acids. DNA of the CDR3: TGCGCCAGCAGCCCCCGGGTGGATACGCAGTATTTT. As protein: CASSPRVDTQYF. Looking up the rest from reference TRBV5-1 and TRBJ2-3 gives the full variable domain: KAGVTQTPRYLIKTRGQQVTLSCSPISGHRSVSWYQQTPGQGLQFLFEYFSETQRNKGNFPGRFSGRQFSNSRSEMNVSTLELGDSALYLCASSPRVDTQYFGPGTRLTVL.

This clonotype has a single count. J is TRBJ1-5 and V is TRBV28, with D maybe TRBD1 (5 bases). This CDR3 has 16 amino acids. CDR1 and CDR2 from the germline V gene are MDHEN and SYDVKM. Trimming removed 7 bases from V and 4 bases from J, with 20 bases in between. The CDR3 nucleotides are TGTGCCAGCACCGACAGAGCGTTCAGGCAGAATCAGCCCCAGCATTTT. Protein: CASTDRAFRQNQPQHF.

The table lists this clonotype with a few counts. DNA for the CDR3: TGTGCCAGCAGTTTAACCGAGGCCCGTAACTATGGCTACACCTTC. Amino acids: CASSLTEARNYGYTF. The chain combines TRBV6-5 with TRBJ1-2; D remains unclear. The CDR3 runs 15 residues. Trimming removed 4 bases from V and 1 base from J, with 13 bases in between. Germline values: CDR1 MNHEY, CDR2 SVGAGI.

About this clonotype: At one end the junction does not follow the germline gene, possibly because of a read error. The chain is built from TRBV20-1 and TRBJ1-2; D unresolved. The CDR3 is made up of 12 amino acids. The germline gives CDR1 DFQATT, CDR2 SNEGSKA (reference sequence). The CDR3 DNA sequence: TGCAGTGCTAGAGATCGGAACTATGGCTGCACCTTC. It codes for CSARDRNYGCTF.

This clonotype has more than one count but fewer than ten. The chain has TRBV18 and TRBJ1-1; TRBD1 aligns across 7 bases. Per germline, CDR1 KGHSH and CDR2 LQKENI. The CDR3 totals 15 residues. V lost 1 base, J lost 3 bases, and 5 bases stayed unmatched. The CDR3 coding sequence is TGTGCCAGCTCACCACGGACAGGAAGCCACACTGAAGCTTTCTTT. Translation gives CASSPRTGSHTEAFF.

The chain carries TRBV2 and TRBJ2-3; 7 nucleotides agree with TRBD1. Per the germline V gene, CDR1 is SNHLY and CDR2 is FYNNEI. The CDR3 is made up of 14 amino acids. The ends lost 6 bases at V and 9 bases at J; junction bases unmatched: 12. CDR3 region: CASSSRGQDETQYF. Here the CDR3 DNA reads TGTGCCAGCAGCTCGAGAGGACAGGATGAAACGCAGTATTTT.

The table lists this clonotype with many counts. The chain uses TRBV20-1 and TRBJ1-2; 7 nucleotides match TRBD1. The germline CDR1 and CDR2 sequences are DFQATT and SNEGSKA (reference sequence). This CDR3 is 16 amino acids long. Unmatched junction bases numbered 13, after V lost 0 bases and J lost 6 bases. In DNA, the CDR3 is TGCAGTGCTAGAGACGTGAATAGACAGGGAAGAAATGGCTACACCTTC. Residues: CSARDVNRQGRNGYTF.

This rearrangement joins TRBV2 to TRBJ1-1; D uncertain. Per the germline V gene, CDR1 is SNHLY and CDR2 is FYNNEI. There are 10 residues in the CDR3. The CDR3 sequence: CGGDNTEAFF. As DNA, the CDR3 is TGTGGCGGAGATAACACTGAAGCTTTCTTT.